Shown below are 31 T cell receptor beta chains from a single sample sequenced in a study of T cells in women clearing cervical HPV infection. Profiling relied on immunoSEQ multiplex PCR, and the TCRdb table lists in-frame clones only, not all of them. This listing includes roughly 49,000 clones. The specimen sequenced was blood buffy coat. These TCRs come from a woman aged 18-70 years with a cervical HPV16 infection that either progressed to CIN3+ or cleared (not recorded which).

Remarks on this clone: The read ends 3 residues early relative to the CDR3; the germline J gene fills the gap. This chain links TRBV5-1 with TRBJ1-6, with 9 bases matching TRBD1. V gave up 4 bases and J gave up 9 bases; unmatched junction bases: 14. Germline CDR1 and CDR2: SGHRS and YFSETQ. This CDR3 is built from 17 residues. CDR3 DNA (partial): TGCGCCAGCAGCCCGTTAACAGGGGGCGCCTTGGGTTCACCC. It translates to CASSPLTGGALGSP. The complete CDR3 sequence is CASSPLTGGALGSPLHF.

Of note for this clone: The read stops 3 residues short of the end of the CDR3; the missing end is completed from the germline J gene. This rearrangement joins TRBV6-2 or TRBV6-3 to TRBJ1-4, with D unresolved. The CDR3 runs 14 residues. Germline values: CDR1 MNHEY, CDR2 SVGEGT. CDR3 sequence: CASSLTLGKSPLFF. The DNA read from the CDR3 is TGTGCCAGCAGTCTTACCCTGGGCAAATCACCA.

CDR3 amino acids: CAISGQGSTDTQYF. The covered CDR3 bases are TGTGCCATCAGCGGACAGGGGTCCACAGATACG. The rearrangement joins TRBV10-3 to TRBJ2-3; TRBD1 matches 9 bases. The read ends 3 residues before the CDR3 terminus; that terminus is restored from the germline J gene. This CDR3 has 14 residues. Germline trimming cut 6 bases from V and 2 bases from J; bases unmatched to any gene: 3. Germline lookup yields CDR1 ENHRY and CDR2 SYGVKD.

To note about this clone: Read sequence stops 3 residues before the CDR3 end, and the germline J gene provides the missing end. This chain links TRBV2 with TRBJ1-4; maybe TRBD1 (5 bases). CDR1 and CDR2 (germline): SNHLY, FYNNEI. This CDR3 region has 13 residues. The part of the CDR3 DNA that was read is TGTGCCAGCAGGGACACTACCAATTCACCA. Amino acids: CASRDTTNSP. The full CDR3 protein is CASRDTTNSPLFF.

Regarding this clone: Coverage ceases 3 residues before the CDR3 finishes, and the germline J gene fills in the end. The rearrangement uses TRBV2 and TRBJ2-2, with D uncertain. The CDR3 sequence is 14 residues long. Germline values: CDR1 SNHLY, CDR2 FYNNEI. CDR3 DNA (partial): TGTGCCAGCAGTCTCCAAACAACTAATGAAAAG. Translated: CASSLQTTNEK. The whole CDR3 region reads CASSLQTTNEKLFF.

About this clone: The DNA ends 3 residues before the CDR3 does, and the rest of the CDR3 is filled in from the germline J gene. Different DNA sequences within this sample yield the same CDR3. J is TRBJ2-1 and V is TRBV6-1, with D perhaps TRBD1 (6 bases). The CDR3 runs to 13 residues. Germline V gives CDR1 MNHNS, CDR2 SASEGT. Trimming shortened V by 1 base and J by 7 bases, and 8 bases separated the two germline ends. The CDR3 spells CASSEERGNEQFF. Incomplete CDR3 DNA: TGTGCCAGCAGTGAAGAGAGGGGGAATGAG.

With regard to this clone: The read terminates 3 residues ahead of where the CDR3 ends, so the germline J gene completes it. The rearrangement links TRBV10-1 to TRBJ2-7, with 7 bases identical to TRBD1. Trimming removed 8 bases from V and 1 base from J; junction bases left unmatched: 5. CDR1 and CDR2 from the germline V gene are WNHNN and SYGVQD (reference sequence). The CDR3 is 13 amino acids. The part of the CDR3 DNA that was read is TGCGCCAGCTCTCCGGGACAGTCCTACGAG. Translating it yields CASSPGQSYE. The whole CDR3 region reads CASSPGQSYEQYF.

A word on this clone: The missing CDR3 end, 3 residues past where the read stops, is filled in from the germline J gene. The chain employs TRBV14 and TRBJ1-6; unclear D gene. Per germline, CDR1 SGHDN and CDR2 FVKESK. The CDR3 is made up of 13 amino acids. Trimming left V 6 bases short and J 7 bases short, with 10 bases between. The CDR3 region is CASRKTRNSPLHF. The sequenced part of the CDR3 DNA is TGTGCCAGCAGGAAGACTCGAAATTCACCC.

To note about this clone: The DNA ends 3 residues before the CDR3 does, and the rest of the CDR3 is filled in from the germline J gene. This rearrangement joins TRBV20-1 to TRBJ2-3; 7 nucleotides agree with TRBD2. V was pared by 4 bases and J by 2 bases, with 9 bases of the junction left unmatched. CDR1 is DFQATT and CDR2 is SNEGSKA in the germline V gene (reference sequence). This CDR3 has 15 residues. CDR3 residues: CSAIRLASSTDTQYF. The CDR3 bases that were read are TGCAGTGCTATAAGACTAGCTAGTTCCACAGATACG.

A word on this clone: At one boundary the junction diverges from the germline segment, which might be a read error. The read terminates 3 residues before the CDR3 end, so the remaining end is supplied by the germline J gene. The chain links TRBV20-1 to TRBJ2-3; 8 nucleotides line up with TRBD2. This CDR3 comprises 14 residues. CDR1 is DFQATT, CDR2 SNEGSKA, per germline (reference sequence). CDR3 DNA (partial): TGCAGTGCTAGAGAGGCGGGGGGAGCAGAGACG. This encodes CSAREAGGAET. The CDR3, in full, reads CSAREAGGAETQYF.

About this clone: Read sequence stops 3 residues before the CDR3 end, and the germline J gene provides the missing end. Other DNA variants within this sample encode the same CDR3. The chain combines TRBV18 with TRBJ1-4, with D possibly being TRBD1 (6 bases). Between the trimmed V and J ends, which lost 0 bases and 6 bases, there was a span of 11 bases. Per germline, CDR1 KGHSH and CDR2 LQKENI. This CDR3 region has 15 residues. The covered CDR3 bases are TGTGCCAGCTCACCACCGAACTACAGGGATGAAAAA. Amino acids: CASSPPNYRDEK. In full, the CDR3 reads CASSPPNYRDEKLFF.

CDR3 DNA (partial): TGTGCCAGCAGTCGCCGGGACAGCGTGCTT. This encodes CASSRRDSVL. The whole CDR3 is CASSRRDSVLIYF. This sequence joins TRBV7-9 and TRBJ1-3; TRBD1 aligns across 7 bases. The read terminates 3 residues ahead of where the CDR3 ends, so the germline J gene completes it. The CDR3 is 13 residues long. Germline V gene data show CDR1 as SEHNR and CDR2 as FQNEAQ (reference sequence).

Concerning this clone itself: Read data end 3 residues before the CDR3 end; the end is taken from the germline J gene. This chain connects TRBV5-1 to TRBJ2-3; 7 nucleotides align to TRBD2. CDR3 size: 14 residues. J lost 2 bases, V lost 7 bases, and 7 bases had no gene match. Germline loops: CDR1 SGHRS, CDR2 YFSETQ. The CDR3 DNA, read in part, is TGCGCCAGCCAGACTAGCCGACCCACAGATACG. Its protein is CASQTSRPTDT. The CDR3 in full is CASQTSRPTDTQYF.

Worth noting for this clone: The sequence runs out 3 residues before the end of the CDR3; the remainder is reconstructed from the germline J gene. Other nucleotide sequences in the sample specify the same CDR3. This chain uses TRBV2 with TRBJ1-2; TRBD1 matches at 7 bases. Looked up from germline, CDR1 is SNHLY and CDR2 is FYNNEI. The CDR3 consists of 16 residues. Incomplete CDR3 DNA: TGTGCCAGCAGTGGACGGGACAGTCGGTTCTCGGGTGGA. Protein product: CASSGRDSRFSGG. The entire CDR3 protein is CASSGRDSRFSGGYTF.

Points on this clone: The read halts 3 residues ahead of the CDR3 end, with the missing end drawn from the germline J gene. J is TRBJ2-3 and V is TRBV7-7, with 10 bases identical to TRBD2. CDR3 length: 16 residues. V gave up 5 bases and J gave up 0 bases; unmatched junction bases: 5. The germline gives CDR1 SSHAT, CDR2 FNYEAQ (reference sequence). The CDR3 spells CASSPASGGSTDTQYF. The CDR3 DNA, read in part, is TGTGCCAGCAGCCCTGCTAGCGGGGGAAGCACAGATACG. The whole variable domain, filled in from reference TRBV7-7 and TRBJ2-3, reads GAGVSQSPRYKVTKRGQDVTLRCDPISSHATLYWYQQALGQGPEFLTYFNYEAQPDKSGLPSDRFSAERPEGSISTLTIQRTEQRDSAMYRCASSPASGGSTDTQYFGPGTRLTVL.

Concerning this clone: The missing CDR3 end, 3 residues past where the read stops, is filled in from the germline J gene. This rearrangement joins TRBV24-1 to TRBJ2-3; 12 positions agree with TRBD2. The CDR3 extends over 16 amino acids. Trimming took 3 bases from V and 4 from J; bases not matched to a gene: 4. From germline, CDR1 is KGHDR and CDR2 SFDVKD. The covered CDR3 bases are TGTGCCACCAGTGATCGGACTAGCGGGGAGTCAGATACG. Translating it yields CATSDRTSGESDT. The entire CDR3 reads CATSDRTSGESDTQYF.

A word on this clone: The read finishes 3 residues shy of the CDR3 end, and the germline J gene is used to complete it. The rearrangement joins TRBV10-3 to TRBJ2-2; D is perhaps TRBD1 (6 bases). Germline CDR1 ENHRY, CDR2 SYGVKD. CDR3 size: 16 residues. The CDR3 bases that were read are TGTGCCATTTACAGGGTAGGCTCAGCAACTAATGAAAAG. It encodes CAIYRVGSATNEK. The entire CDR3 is CAIYRVGSATNEKLFF.

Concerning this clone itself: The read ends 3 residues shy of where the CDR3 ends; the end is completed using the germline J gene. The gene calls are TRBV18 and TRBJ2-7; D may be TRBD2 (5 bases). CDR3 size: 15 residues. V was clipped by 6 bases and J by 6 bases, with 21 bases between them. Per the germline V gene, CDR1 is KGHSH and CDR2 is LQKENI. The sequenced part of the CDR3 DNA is TGTGCCAGCTCCCAAAGCGGACCCCCGTCGGGCGAG. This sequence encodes CASSQSGPPSGE. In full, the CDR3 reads CASSQSGPPSGEQYF.

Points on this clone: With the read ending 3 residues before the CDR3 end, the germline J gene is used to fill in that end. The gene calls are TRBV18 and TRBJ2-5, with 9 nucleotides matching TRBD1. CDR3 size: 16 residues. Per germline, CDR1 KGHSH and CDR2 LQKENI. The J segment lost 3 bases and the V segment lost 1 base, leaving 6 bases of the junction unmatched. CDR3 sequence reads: CASSPRRTGGKETQYF. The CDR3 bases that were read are TGTGCCAGCTCACCACGGCGAACAGGGGGCAAAGAGACC.

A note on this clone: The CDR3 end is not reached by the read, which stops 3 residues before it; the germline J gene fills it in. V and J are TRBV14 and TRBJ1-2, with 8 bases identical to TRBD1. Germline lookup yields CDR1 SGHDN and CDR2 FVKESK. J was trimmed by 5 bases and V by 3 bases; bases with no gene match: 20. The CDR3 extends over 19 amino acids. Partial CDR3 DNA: TGTGCCAGCAGCCATGGAGAAGGTAAGTTGGACAGGGTCGGTTATGGC. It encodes CASSHGEGKLDRVGYG. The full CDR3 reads CASSHGEGKLDRVGYGYTF.

CDR3 sequence: CSAGRVNYGYTF. The DNA read from the CDR3 is TGCAGTGCCGGCAGGGTTAACTATGGC. The chain carries TRBV20-1 and TRBJ1-2; weak D call: TRBD1 (5 bases). The sequenced fragment ends 3 residues before the CDR3 boundary, so the rest is inferred from the germline J gene. The CDR3 sequence is 12 residues long. Germline values: CDR1 DFQATT, CDR2 SNEGSKA (reference sequence). Trimming took off 6 bases at V and 1 base at J, with 9 bases between the two ends.

CDR3 bases read: TGCAGTGCGAGACCGGGACAGGGAGCTTGGGGCGATGGC. Its translation is CSARPGQGAWGDG. The entire CDR3 protein reads CSARPGQGAWGDGYTF. The gene calls are TRBV20-1 and TRBJ1-2; 9 bases agree with TRBD1. The CDR3 is cut off 3 residues early in the read; its end comes from the germline J gene. The CDR3 has 16 residues. With 6 bases clipped from V and 6 bases from J, the junction kept 17 bases outside the gene matches. The germline V gene encodes CDR1 DFQATT and CDR2 SNEGSKA (reference sequence).

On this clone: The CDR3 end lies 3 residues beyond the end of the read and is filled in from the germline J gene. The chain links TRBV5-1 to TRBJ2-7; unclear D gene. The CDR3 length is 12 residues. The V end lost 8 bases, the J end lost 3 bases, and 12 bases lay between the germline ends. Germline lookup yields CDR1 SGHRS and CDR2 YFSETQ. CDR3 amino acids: CASTGALYEQYF. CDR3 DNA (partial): TGCGCCAGTACGGGTGCCCTCTACGAG.

The CDR3 loop reads CAISESKVVADTQYF. The sequenced CDR3 bases are TGTGCCATCAGTGAGTCGAAGGTCGTGGCAGATACG. The genes are TRBV10-3 and TRBJ2-3; D unresolved. The CDR3 end falls 3 residues outside the read, so it is completed with the germline J gene. The length of the CDR3 is 15 residues. Germline CDR1 and CDR2: ENHRY and SYGVKD. Between the trimmed V and J ends, which lost 0 bases and 4 bases, there was a span of 11 bases.

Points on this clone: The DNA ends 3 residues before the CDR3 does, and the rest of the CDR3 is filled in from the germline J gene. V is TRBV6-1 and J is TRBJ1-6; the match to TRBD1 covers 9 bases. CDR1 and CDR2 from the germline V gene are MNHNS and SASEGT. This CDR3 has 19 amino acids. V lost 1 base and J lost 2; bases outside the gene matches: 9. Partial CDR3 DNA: TGTGCCAGCAGTGAAGAGGGACAGGGTTTCACCGCCTATAATTCACCC. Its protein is CASSEEGQGFTAYNSP. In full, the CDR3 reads CASSEEGQGFTAYNSPLHF.

CDR3 DNA, as far as it was read: TGCAGCGTGCACAACACCTACGAG. Its protein is CSVHNTYE. The CDR3 reads in full as CSVHNTYEQYF. The V and J genes are TRBV29-1 and TRBJ2-7; D gene unclear. The read stops 3 residues short of the end of the CDR3; the missing end is completed from the germline J gene. The CDR3 totals 11 residues. Trimming shortened V by 6 bases and J by 2 bases, and 8 bases separated the two germline ends. Germline lookup yields CDR1 SQVTM and CDR2 ANQGSEA.

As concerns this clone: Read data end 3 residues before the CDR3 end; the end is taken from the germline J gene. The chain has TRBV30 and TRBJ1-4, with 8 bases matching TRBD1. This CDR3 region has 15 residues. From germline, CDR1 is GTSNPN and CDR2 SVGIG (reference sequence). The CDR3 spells CAWSVGQGANSPLFF. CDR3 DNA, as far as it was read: TGTGCCTGGAGTGTCGGTCAGGGGGCAAATTCACCA.

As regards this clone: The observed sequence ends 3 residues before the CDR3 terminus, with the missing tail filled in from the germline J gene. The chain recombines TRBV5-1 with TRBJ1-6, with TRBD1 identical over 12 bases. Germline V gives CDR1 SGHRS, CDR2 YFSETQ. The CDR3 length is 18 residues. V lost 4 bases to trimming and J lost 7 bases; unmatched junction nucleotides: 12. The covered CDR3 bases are TGCGCCAGCAGCCCATGGGGAGGGACAGGGGGCCGGAATTCACCC. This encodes CASSPWGGTGGRNSP. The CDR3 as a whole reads CASSPWGGTGGRNSPLHF. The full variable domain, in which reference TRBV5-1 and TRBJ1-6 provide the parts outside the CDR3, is KAGVTQTPRYLIKTRGQQVTLSCSPISGHRSVSWYQQTPGQGLQFLFEYFSETQRNKGNFPGRFSGRQFSNSRSEMNVSTLELGDSALYLCASSPWGGTGGRNSPLHFGNGTRLTVT.

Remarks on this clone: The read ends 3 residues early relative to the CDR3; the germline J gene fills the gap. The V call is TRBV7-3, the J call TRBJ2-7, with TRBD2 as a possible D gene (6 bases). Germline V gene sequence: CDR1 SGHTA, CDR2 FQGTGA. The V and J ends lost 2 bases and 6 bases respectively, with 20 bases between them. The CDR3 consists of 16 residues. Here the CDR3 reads CASSLAPGGRIGEQYF. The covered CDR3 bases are TGTGCCAGCAGCTTAGCCCCCGGGGGTAGAATCGGCGAG.

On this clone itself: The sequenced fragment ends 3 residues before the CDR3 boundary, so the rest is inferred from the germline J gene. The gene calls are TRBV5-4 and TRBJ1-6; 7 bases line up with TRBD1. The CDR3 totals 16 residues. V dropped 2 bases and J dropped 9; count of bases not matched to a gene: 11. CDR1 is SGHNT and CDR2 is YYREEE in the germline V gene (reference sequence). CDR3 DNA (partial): TGTGCCAGCAGCTTACAAGGGGGCGTTGGTTCTTCACCC. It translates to CASSLQGGVGSSP. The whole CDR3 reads CASSLQGGVGSSPLHF.

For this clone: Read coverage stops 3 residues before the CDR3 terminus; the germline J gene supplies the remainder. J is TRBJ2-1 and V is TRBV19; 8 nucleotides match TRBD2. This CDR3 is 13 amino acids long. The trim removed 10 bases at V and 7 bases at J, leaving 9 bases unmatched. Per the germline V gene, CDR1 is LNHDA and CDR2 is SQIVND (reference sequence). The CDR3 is CATLAGSRNEQFF. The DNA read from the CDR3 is TGTGCCACATTAGCGGGGAGCAGAAATGAG.